This T cell receptor (beta chain) derives from a study of shared T cell receptors in the human thymus. This CDR3 is 13 amino acids long. Trimming shortened V by 4 bases and J by 7 bases, and 13 bases separated the two germline ends. Germline assignment: CDR1 SGHVS and CDR2 FQNEAQ. Sequenced by immunoSEQ multiplex PCR; TCRdb stores in-frame clones only, minus some. The sample has some 760,000 clones, approximately 85% seen once; the top ten hold approximately 0.01%. These data also formed part of another study, on human thymus T cells. Turning to that study: Healthy Finnish infants undergoing corrective surgery for congenital heart defects were used as donors. Thymic tissue was derived from resections collected during corrective heart surgery. Related research has reported that thymic repertoires overlap highly among unrelated individuals.

What was sequenced was thymocytes. The chain uses TRBV7-8 and TRBJ1-2; tentative D call: TRBD1 (6 bases). This sequence was found in a girl less than two years old with a congenital heart defect. CDR3 bases: TGTGCCAGCAGCTGGACAGAGGGCCCTGGCTACACCTTC. The encoded protein is CASSWTEGPGYTF. The full variable domain, rest sourced from reference TRBV7-8 and TRBJ1-2, is GAGVSQSPRYKVAKRGQDVALRCDPISGHVSLFWYQQALGQGPEFLTYFQNEAQLDKSGLPSDRFFAERPEGSVSTLKIQRTQQEDSAVYLCASSWTEGPGYTFGSGTRLTVV.